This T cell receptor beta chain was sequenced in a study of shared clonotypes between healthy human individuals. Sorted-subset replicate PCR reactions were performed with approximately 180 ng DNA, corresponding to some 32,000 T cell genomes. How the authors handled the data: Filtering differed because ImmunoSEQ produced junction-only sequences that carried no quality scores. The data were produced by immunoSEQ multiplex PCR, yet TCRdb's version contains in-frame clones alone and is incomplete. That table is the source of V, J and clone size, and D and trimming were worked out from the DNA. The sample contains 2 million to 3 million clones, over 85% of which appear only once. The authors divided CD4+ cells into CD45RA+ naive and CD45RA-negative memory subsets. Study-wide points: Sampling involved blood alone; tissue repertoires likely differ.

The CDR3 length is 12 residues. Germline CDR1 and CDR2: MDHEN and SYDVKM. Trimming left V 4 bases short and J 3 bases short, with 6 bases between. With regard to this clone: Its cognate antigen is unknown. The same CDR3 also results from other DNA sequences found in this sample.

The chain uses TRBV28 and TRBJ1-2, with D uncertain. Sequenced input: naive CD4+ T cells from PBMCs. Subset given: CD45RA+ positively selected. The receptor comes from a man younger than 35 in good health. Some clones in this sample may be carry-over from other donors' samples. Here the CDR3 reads CASSSEYYGYTF. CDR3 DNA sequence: TGTGCCAGCAGTTCGGAATACTATGGCTACACCTTC.